The rows below give T cell receptor beta chains drawn from one sample of a study of OX40 agonist ivuxolimab in advanced cancers. Method: immunoSEQ multiplex PCR; TCRdb's copy keeps in-frame clones and lacks some. The data show tens of thousands of clones, more than 70% seen once. Sample: CD4+ or CD8+ T cells sorted from blood, taken in a trial of the OX40 agonist ivuxolimab. These TCRs come from an adult with an advanced solid tumor such as melanoma, head and neck, liver or kidney cancer. Both conserved end residues are part of each CDR3. The D gene is left open where the match is weak. Clone sizes are given selectively: once, few, many, or a class where the clone is expanded.

CASRTSGGSYEQYF,TGTGCCAGCAGGACTAGCGGGGGTTCCTACGAGCAGTACTTC,TRBD2,.,TRBJ2-7,TRBV6-1
CASSSRTSGRIYNEQFF,TGTGCCAGCAGCTCGCGGACTAGCGGGAGGATATACAATGAGCAGTTCTTC,TRBD2,.,TRBJ2-1,TRBV11-2
CASSVGQILRETQYF,TGTGCCAGCAGCGTAGGACAGATTTTGCGAGAGACCCAGTACTTC,.,.,TRBJ2-5,TRBV9
CASSPVSAGENEQFF,TGTGCCAGCTCACCGGTGTCAGCGGGAGAGAATGAGCAGTTCTTC,TRBD2,.,TRBJ2-1,TRBV18
CASSERDRAGYTF,TGTGCCAGCAGTGAAAGGGACAGGGCTGGCTACACCTTC,TRBD1,.,TRBJ1-2,TRBV6-1
CASRGGGPSPEQFF,TGTGCCAGTAGGGGTGGGGGGCCGTCTCCTGAGCAGTTCTTC,.,.,TRBJ2-1,TRBV19
CASAPGREAETQYF,TGTGCCAGCGCGCCAGGGAGGGAGGCCGAGACCCAGTACTTC,TRBD2,.,TRBJ2-5,TRBV7-8
CASNNRASNTEAFF,TGTGCCAGTAATAACAGGGCTTCGAACACTGAAGCTTTCTTT,.,.,TRBJ1-1,TRBV19
CASSLDRGTGGVYEQYF,TGTGCCAGCAGTTTAGATCGTGGTACAGGGGGTGTCTACGAGCAGTACTTC,TRBD1,.,TRBJ2-7,TRBV11-3
CALSEGGETQYF,TGTGCGCTTTCTGAGGGAGGAGAGACCCAGTACTTC,.,once,TRBJ2-5,TRBV6-6
CASSLVRPSGYEQYF,TGTGCCAGCAGCTTAGTAAGGCCTAGCGGCTACGAGCAGTACTTC,TRBD2,.,TRBJ2-7,TRBV7-4
CAITESGASYNEQFF,TGTGCCATCACTGAAAGCGGGGCCTCCTACAATGAGCAGTTCTTC,TRBD2,few,TRBJ2-1,TRBV10-3
CASRLDGWETQYF,TGTGCCAGCAGGTTGGACGGGTGGGAGACCCAGTACTTC,.,.,TRBJ2-5,TRBV11-2
CASRRQGAVNTGELFF,TGTGCCAGCAGGCGACAGGGGGCGGTGAACACCGGGGAGCTGTTTTTT,TRBD1,.,TRBJ2-2,TRBV28
CASSLLGQGNEQYF,TGTGCCAGCAGTTTATTGGGACAGGGGAACGAGCAGTACTTC,TRBD1,.,TRBJ2-7,TRBV28